The clone carrying this TCR beta chain was recorded once. The data were obtained in a study of CD8+CD57+ T cells in acquired aplastic anemia. It was genomic DNA that served as the template for profiling TCR beta VDJ and CDR3. Using its own MiXCR run on the reads, TCRdb lists one record per CDR3 protein. The sample has approximately 57,000 distinct CDR3 sequences, roughly three fifths seen once; the top ten hold 15% to 20%. CD8+CD57+ cell expansion, shown by flow cytometry, had occurred in the patients selected for sequencing. Germline loops: CDR1 SGHAT, CDR2 FQNNGV. Trimming took 5 bases from V and 8 from J; bases not matched to a gene: 17. The CDR3 covers 16 residues.

Sequenced input: sorted CD4+, CD8+, or CD8+CD57+ T cells (not recorded which) from PBMCs. This receptor was taken from a human donor with aplastic anemia. J is TRBJ1-2 and V is TRBV11-2; TRBD1 matches 7 bases. The CDR3 DNA reads TGTGCCAGCAGCAAAAAAGGAGAAGACAGGGTGGAGGGCTACACCTTC. Its translation: CASSKKGEDRVEGYTF.